The T cell receptor beta chain under discussion was sequenced for a study of regulatory T cells in long-lasting Graves disease. Notes on the study in general: Accuracy was perhaps lowered by the small sample size.

Regarding time point: newly diagnosed GD, antithyroid drugs for less than 3 months. With RNA extracted from PBMCs as input, the TCR library was made. The EDTA tubes were filled with 8 to 9.5 milliliters of drawn peripheral blood. With iRepertoire HTBI primers and Arm-PCR of CDR3 regions, TCR beta libraries were built. Via MiXCR, TCRdb re-called the multiplex PCR reads, giving one row per CDR3 protein. The repertoire consists of roughly 320,000 distinct CDR3 sequences, with approximately 15% occurring once and the leading ten covering roughly 27%. The CDR3 has 13 residues. The J segment lost 2 bases and the V segment lost 9 bases, leaving 5 bases of the junction unmatched. The germline V gene encodes CDR1 MDHEN and CDR2 SYDVKM. On this clonotype itself: Its target is not known.

These sequences were also reported in another study, on T cells in Graves' hyperthyroidism and ophthalmopathy. Per that paper: The HTBI primer set served for first-round RT-PCR of the TCR CDR3. Expanded thyroid clonotypes (above 0.001) were mostly also found in blood.

The chain is built from TRBV28 and TRBJ2-3; 7 bases line up with TRBD1. This material consisted of peripheral blood mononuclear cells (PBMCs), taken at new diagnosis, from a patient treated with antithyroid drugs. The sequence came from a man between 40 and 49 years old with Graves disease. The CDR3 sequence is CASETGNTDTQYF. The CDR3 nucleotides read TGTGCCAGTGAGACAGGGAACACAGATACGCAGTATTTT.